What follows are 15 T cell receptor beta chains derived from one specimen sequenced in a study of human CD8 memory T cell subsets. TCR beta libraries were made by UMI-labeled 5' RACE. TCRdb reprocessed the 5' RACE reads, with one entry per CDR3 protein and no DNA. The sample has approximately 9,400 distinct CDR3 sequences; the top ten hold roughly a fifth. Sequencing was performed on CD8+ T cells from PBMCs. The receptors stem from a human donor in good health.

The chain recombines TRBV7-3 with TRBJ2-3; TCRdb outputs TRBD1, but without DNA this stays unchecked. This CDR3 is 15 amino acids long. CDR1 SGHTA and CDR2 FQGTGA come from the germline V gene. CDR3 in amino acids: CASSPRRGTTDTQYF.

The CDR3 is CASEQGRNYGYTF. The chain couples TRBV19 to TRBJ1-2; the D call of TRBD1 rests on TCRdb alone, since no DNA is present to check it. CDR3 length: 13 amino acids. Germline assignment: CDR1 LNHDA and CDR2 SQIVND (reference sequence). Variable domain in full (rest from reference TRBV19 and TRBJ1-2): DGGITQSPKYLFRKEGQNVTLSCEQNLNHDAMYWYRQDPGQGLRLIYYSQIVNDFQKGDIAEGYSVSREKKESFPLTVTSAQKNPTAFYLCASEQGRNYGYTFGSGTRLTVV.

The V gene is TRBV9, the J gene TRBJ2-1. The germline V gene encodes CDR1 SGDLS and CDR2 YYNGEE. The CDR3 covers 12 residues. The CDR3 loop is CASSPDRREQFF.

The CDR3 spells CASAGTQETQYF. J is TRBJ2-5 and V is TRBV7-9; TCRdb picks TRBD1, but there is no DNA to check that call. Per the germline V gene, CDR1 is SEHNR and CDR2 is FQNEAQ (reference sequence). The CDR3 runs to 12 residues.

The V call is TRBV5-8, the J call TRBJ2-6; TCRdb proposes TRBD2, but this gene call is untestable without DNA. Germline V gene lookup returns CDR1 SGHTS and CDR2 YDEGEE. The CDR3 extends over 16 amino acids. The CDR3 sequence is CASSPQTRVGANVLTF.

Considering frequency, this clonotype is large. This chain links TRBV3-1 with TRBJ1-1; TCRdb's D call, TRBD1, is unchecked because there is no DNA. The CDR3 loop spans 12 amino acids. Germline CDR1 reads LGHDT; CDR2 reads YNNKEL (reference sequence). The CDR3 reads CASRSTGNEAFF.

This chain connects TRBV9 to TRBJ1-2. The CDR3 runs 12 residues. The germline gives CDR1 SGDLS, CDR2 YYNGEE. CDR3 sequence: CASRGSNYGYTF.

V is TRBV7-8 and J is TRBJ1-2; TCRdb indicates TRBD1, and absent DNA this call remains unverified. This CDR3 comprises 15 residues. Germline lookup yields CDR1 SGHVS and CDR2 FQNEAQ. Here the CDR3 reads CASSSRKQTNYGYTF.

This clonotype is identified as medium-sized (0.01 to 0.1%) from frequency. The chain uses TRBV7-6 and TRBJ1-1. The CDR3 has 13 residues. Per the germline V gene, CDR1 is SGHVS and CDR2 is FNYEAQ. CDR3 loop: CASSLGENTEAFF.

The chain carries TRBV9 and TRBJ2-1; TCRdb's D gene call, TRBD2, goes unchecked for lack of DNA. The CDR3 has 17 residues. The V gene's germline CDR1 is SGDLS and CDR2 YYNGEE. This CDR3 reads CASSVAGSGINYNEQFF.

This clonotype is deemed large by its frequency. The genes are TRBV7-3 and TRBJ2-1; the TCRdb D gene call, TRBD1, has no DNA to confirm it. CDR1 and CDR2 (germline): SGHTA, FQGTGA. The CDR3 has 15 residues. This CDR3 is CASSLGTGDYNEQFF.

The chain combines TRBV20-1 with TRBJ2-5; the D call of TRBD1 rests on TCRdb alone, since no DNA is present to check it. CDR1 and CDR2 (germline): DFQATT, SNEGSKA (reference sequence). The CDR3 contains 14 residues. CDR3 residues: CSGSGTRYQETQYF.

The chain has TRBV7-9 and TRBJ1-5; TCRdb gives TRBD1 as the D gene, but with no DNA this cannot be confirmed. Looked up from germline, CDR1 is SEHNR and CDR2 is FQNEAQ (reference sequence). This CDR3 comprises 17 residues. The CDR3: CASSPSTGAVGNQPQHF.

The chain recombines TRBV7-9 with TRBJ2-1; without DNA, the TCRdb call of TRBD2 cannot be checked. CDR3 size: 15 residues. CDR1 SEHNR and CDR2 FQNEAQ come from the germline V gene (reference sequence). CDR3 residues: CASSLSWLDGTEQFF.

The chain employs TRBV2 and TRBJ2-7; TCRdb names TRBD1, which stays unverified in the absence of DNA. This CDR3 comprises 14 residues. Per the germline V gene, CDR1 is SNHLY and CDR2 is FYNNEI. The CDR3 sequence: CASTLAGRGDEQYF.